This passage covers 29 T cell receptor beta chains from one sample sequenced in a study of T cells after yellow fever vaccination. Each CDR3 protein gets one entry after TCRdb re-called the 5' RACE reads with MiXCR. Of about 150,000 distinct CDR3 sequences listed, about 6% were seen once; the top ten hold about 2.8%. The material was CD4+ T cells sorted from PBMCs, obtained on the day of the first yellow fever vaccination. The source is a man aged 18 to 35 who received the YFV17D yellow fever vaccine.

This rearrangement joins TRBV20-1 to TRBJ2-3; D call uncertain. CDR1 and CDR2 from the germline V gene are DFQATT and SNEGSKA (reference sequence). The CDR3 is 13 amino acids. Trimming cost V 6 bases and J 8 bases, with 18 bases left between them. CDR3 sequence reads: CSASLRSAVTQYF. The CDR3 region has the DNA TGCAGTGCAAGCCTCCGAAGCGCCGTTACGCAGTATTTT.

The rearrangement joins TRBV7-2 to TRBJ2-5, with 7 nucleotides matching TRBD1. There are 15 residues in the CDR3. CDR1 SGHTA and CDR2 FQGNSA come from the germline V gene. The ends lost 5 bases at V and 7 bases at J; junction bases unmatched: 13. In DNA form, the CDR3 reads TGTGCCAGCAGCGCCCCCAGACAGGGCGGGCGGACCCAGTACTTC. As protein: CASSAPRQGGRTQYF.

This clonotype occurred many times. The chain has TRBV4-2 and TRBJ1-6; unclear D gene. V gave up 4 bases and J gave up 0 bases, with 13 bases separating them. The CDR3 loop spans 17 amino acids. Germline loops: CDR1 LGHNA, CDR2 YNFKEQ. In DNA, the CDR3 is TGTGCCAGCAGCCCGAGCGGCAGCCGCTCCTATAATTCACCCCTCCACTTT. This translates into CASSPSGSRSYNSPLHF.

This clonotype was recorded at least ten times. The gene calls are TRBV6-5 and TRBJ1-2, with D possibly TRBD1 on 5 matching bases. The CDR3 totals 15 residues. Germline CDR1 MNHEY, CDR2 SVGAGI. Trimming pared 0 bases from V and 1 base from J, leaving 9 bases between. The CDR3: CASSYSKTVNYGYTF. The DNA of the CDR3 is TGTGCCAGCAGTTACTCGAAGACAGTTAACTATGGCTACACCTTC.

This clonotype was found many times. This chain joins TRBV5-1 and TRBJ2-5, with D perhaps matching TRBD2 (6 bases). Germline lookup yields CDR1 SGHRS and CDR2 YFSETQ. CDR3 length: 16 residues. V dropped 0 bases and J dropped 4 bases, with 16 bases sitting between them. The CDR3 is CASSLARGLGRETQYF. The CDR3 DNA sequence: TGCGCCAGCAGCTTGGCCCGGGGACTTGGGCGAGAGACCCAGTACTTC.

The J gene is TRBJ1-4, the V gene TRBV4-2, with D tentatively TRBD1 (5 bases). V was clipped by 4 bases and J by 7 bases, with 16 bases between them. CDR3 length: 15 residues. Germline V gene data show CDR1 as LGHNA and CDR2 as YNFKEQ. CDR3 in amino acids: CASSPLPGMGEKLFF. The CDR3 DNA sequence: TGTGCCAGCAGCCCGCTCCCAGGGATGGGTGAAAAACTGTTTTTT.

About this clonotype itself: Compared with germline, one end of the junction differs, possibly owing to a read error. The gene calls are TRBV4-3 and TRBJ2-2; 7 bases map to TRBD2. Germline V lookup: CDR1 LGHNA, CDR2 YSLEER. The CDR3 contains 15 residues. The CDR3 is CASSQEIAGTRELFF. The DNA of the CDR3 is TGCGCCAGCAGCCAAGAGATAGCGGGCACCAGGGAGCTGTTTTTT.

This clonotype was observed a few times. This chain uses TRBV7-2 with TRBJ1-2, with 7 bases matching TRBD1. This CDR3 region has 15 residues. In germline, CDR1 is SGHTA, CDR2 FQGNSA. The J segment lost 8 bases and the V segment lost 5 bases, leaving 14 bases of the junction unmatched. In DNA, the CDR3 is TGTGCCAGCAGCCTGACTGGGACAGCTTCTTGGGGCTACACCTTC. Its translation: CASSLTGTASWGYTF.

This clonotype was detected many times. The V and J genes are TRBV4-1 and TRBJ2-1, with D perhaps matching TRBD1 (6 bases). CDR1 and CDR2 from the germline V gene are MGHRA and YSYEKL. CDR3 length: 11 residues. Trimming pared 6 bases from V and 12 bases from J, leaving 12 bases between. The CDR3 spells CASSSPGVQFF. The DNA for the CDR3 is TGCGCCAGCAGTTCCCCAGGGGTGCAGTTCTTC.

This chain connects TRBV7-2 to TRBJ1-1; the D gene is possibly TRBD1 (6 bases). Trimming stripped 3 bases from V and 3 bases from J, with 14 bases between. Germline-derived CDR1 and CDR2 are SGHTA and FQGNSA. The CDR3 runs to 15 residues. CDR3 amino acids: CASSFPAGEYTEAFF. For the CDR3, the DNA is TGTGCCAGCAGCTTCCCCGCAGGGGAGTACACTGAAGCTTTCTTT.

This rearrangement joins TRBV5-1 to TRBJ2-1; 8 bases match TRBD1. Germline V gene sequence: CDR1 SGHRS, CDR2 YFSETQ. CDR3 size: 15 residues. The V gene end was trimmed by 2 bases and the J gene end by 4 bases; junction bases not matched to a gene: 5. The CDR3 is CASSFEDRVYNEQFF. The CDR3 nucleotides read TGCGCCAGCAGCTTTGAGGACAGGGTGTACAATGAGCAGTTCTTC.

This clonotype was seen repeatedly, ten times or more. The V and J genes are TRBV3-1 and TRBJ1-2; TRBD1 might be the D (5 bases). Germline CDR1 reads LGHDT; CDR2 reads YNNKEL (reference sequence). The CDR3 is made up of 14 amino acids. With 8 bases removed from V and 0 bases from J, the gap between germline ends came to 13 bases. CDR3 DNA sequence: TGTGCCAGCGGGGGGTGCCTAGCTAACTATGGCTACACCTTC. This encodes CASGGCLANYGYTF.

Ten or more counts support this clonotype. The chain links TRBV7-2 to TRBJ2-3, with unresolved D. The CDR3 runs 12 residues. Trimming left V 6 bases short and J 4 bases short, with 8 bases between. Germline lookup yields CDR1 SGHTA and CDR2 FQGNSA. The CDR3 loop is CASRPQADTQYF. In nucleotides, the CDR3 is TGTGCCAGCAGGCCTCAAGCAGATACGCAGTATTTT.

This clonotype was seen a handful of times. CDR3 in amino acids: CASSYGTTGNTIYF. The CDR3 nucleotides read TGTGCCAGCAGTTACGGGACAACTGGAAACACCATATATTTT. The chain carries TRBV6-2 or TRBV6-3 and TRBJ1-3, with a tentative D call TRBD1 (6 bases). Germline V gene sequence: CDR1 MNHEY, CDR2 SVGEGT. V dropped 2 bases and J dropped 2 bases, with 7 bases sitting between them. This CDR3 spans 14 amino acids.

This clonotype was counted at least ten times. V gene TRBV12-5 combines with J gene TRBJ2-1; the D is unclear. V lost 6 bases, J lost 9 bases, and 12 bases lay in between. Germline V CDR1 and CDR2: LGHNT, FRNRAP. The CDR3 covers 12 residues. CDR3 sequence (DNA): TGTGCTAGTGGCTCGGCCACTACTGAGCAGTTCTTC. It yields the protein CASGSATTEQFF.

There are many counts of this clonotype. The V call is TRBV7-6, the J call TRBJ2-3; D unclear. CDR1 and CDR2 (germline): SGHVS, FNYEAQ. The CDR3 is 12 amino acids. The V gene lost 1 base and the J gene lost 6 bases, with 5 bases spanning the gap. The CDR3 loop is CASSLEWDTQYF. The CDR3 bases are TGTGCCAGCAGCTTAGAATGGGATACGCAGTATTTT.

The rearrangement uses TRBV11-2 and TRBJ2-3, with D tentatively TRBD2 (5 bases). The CDR3 consists of 14 residues. Germline CDR1 is SGHAT and CDR2 is FQNNGV. V dropped 5 bases and J dropped 5 bases, with 14 bases sitting between them. The CDR3 DNA is TGTGCCAGCAGCCCCTACATAGGGAGAGATACGCAGTATTTT. Translation gives CASSPYIGRDTQYF. The complete variable domain, with remaining parts taken from reference TRBV11-2 and TRBJ2-3, reads EAGVAQSPRYKIIEKRQSVAFWCNPISGHATLYWYQQILGQGPKLLIQFQNNGVVDDSQLPKDRFSAERLKGVDSTLKIQPAKLEDSAVYLCASSPYIGRDTQYFGPGTRLTVL.

This clonotype was observed a handful of times. J is TRBJ2-3 and V is TRBV7-3; TRBD2 aligns across 11 bases. This CDR3 has 13 residues. V lost 5 bases and J lost 8; bases outside the gene matches: 3. The V gene's germline CDR1 is SGHTA and CDR2 FQGTGA. The CDR3 DNA reads as TGTGCCAGCAGCACGACTAGCGGGGCTACGCAGTATTTT. This sequence encodes CASSTTSGATQYF.

This clonotype was recorded many times. The J gene is TRBJ2-5, the V gene TRBV4-1; no firm D call. The V end was cut by 1 base, the J end by 5 bases, with 11 bases between. CDR1 and CDR2 from the germline V gene are MGHRA and YSYEKL. The CDR3 covers 14 residues. CDR3: CASSQVGSGETQYF. The CDR3 DNA sequence: TGCGCCAGCAGCCAAGTCGGATCCGGGGAGACCCAGTACTTC.

This chain links TRBV7-2 with TRBJ2-1; no firm D call. Germline V gene lookup returns CDR1 SGHTA and CDR2 FQGNSA. CDR3 length: 13 residues. The V end lost 4 bases, the J end lost 9 bases, and 13 bases lay between the germline ends. This CDR3 reads CASSSVTTTEQFF. The CDR3, as DNA: TGTGCCAGCAGCTCTGTCACAACTACTGAGCAGTTCTTC.

This clonotype was counted at least ten times. The chain employs TRBV6-6 and TRBJ2-5; D is uncertain. This CDR3 is built from 12 residues. V lost 2 bases, J lost 5 bases, and 6 bases lay in between. CDR1 and CDR2 (germline): MNHNY, SVGAGI (reference sequence). The CDR3 sequence is CASSYHSETQYF. The CDR3 DNA sequence: TGTGCCAGCAGTTACCACTCGGAGACCCAGTACTTC.

This chain connects TRBV20-1 to TRBJ2-3; 12 nucleotides agree with TRBD2. There are 16 residues in the CDR3. The V segment lost 4 bases and the J segment 0 bases; nucleotides outside the gene matches: 5. Per the germline V gene, CDR1 is DFQATT and CDR2 is SNEGSKA (reference sequence). The CDR3 region is CSATDGLAGSTDTQYF. CDR3 nucleotide sequence: TGCAGTGCTACCGACGGACTAGCGGGGAGCACAGATACGCAGTATTTT.

Only a few counts were recorded for this clonotype. The chain combines TRBV5-1 with TRBJ2-5, with D unclear. V lost 6 bases to trimming and J lost 2 bases, with 11 bases between them. The CDR3 runs 13 residues. CDR1 is SGHRS and CDR2 is YFSETQ in the germline V gene. CDR3 in amino acids: CASNRTPQETQYF. The CDR3 DNA follows: TGCGCCAGCAACCGCACCCCTCAAGAGACCCAGTACTTC.

This clonotype came up a few times. V usage is TRBV20-1 and J usage is TRBJ2-2; TRBD1 aligns across 10 bases. CDR3 length: 13 residues. From germline, CDR1 is DFQATT and CDR2 SNEGSKA (reference sequence). V shed 6 bases, J shed 7 bases, and the junction held 5 bases outside the gene matches. The CDR3 region has the DNA TGCAGTGCGGACGGACAGGGGGTCGGGGAGCTGTTTTTT. Protein sequence: CSADGQGVGELFF.

The chain joins TRBV4-3 to TRBJ1-4, with 7 bases that match TRBD1. Germline V gene lookup returns CDR1 LGHNA and CDR2 YSLEER. This CDR3 has 15 amino acids. Trimming removed 1 base from V and 4 bases from J; junction bases left unmatched: 3. The CDR3 DNA follows: TGCGCCAGCAGCCAAGGGACAGGAAATAATGAAAAACTGTTTTTT. This encodes CASSQGTGNNEKLFF.

Only a few counts were recorded for this clonotype. This chain connects TRBV7-2 to TRBJ2-4; D not certain. Per germline, CDR1 SGHTA and CDR2 FQGNSA. With 1 base removed from V and 6 bases from J, the gap between germline ends came to 7 bases. The CDR3 is 13 amino acids. As DNA, the CDR3 is TGTGCCAGCAGCTTAGGTCTGGGAAACATTCAGTACTTC. This codes for CASSLGLGNIQYF.

At least ten counts were recorded for this clonotype. The J gene is TRBJ2-3, the V gene TRBV7-3; no clear D gene. The germline V gene has CDR1 SGHTA and CDR2 FQGTGA. V lost 3 bases, J lost 4 bases, and 11 bases lay in between. The CDR3 has 14 residues. CDR3 DNA sequence: TGTGCCAGCAGCTTTGGAACGTCCGCAGATACGCAGTATTTT. It codes for CASSFGTSADTQYF. The full variable domain, its missing parts supplied by reference TRBV7-3 and TRBJ2-3, is GAGVSQTPSNKVTEKGKYVELRCDPISGHTALYWYRQSLGQGPEFLIYFQGTGAADDSGLPNDRFFAVRPEGSVSTLKIQRTERGDSAVYLCASSFGTSADTQYFGPGTRLTVL.

There are a few counts of this clonotype. The chain joins TRBV7-2 to TRBJ1-2; D call uncertain. This CDR3 region has 15 residues. Germline assignment: CDR1 SGHTA and CDR2 FQGNSA. Trimming took 0 bases from V and 5 from J, leaving 13 bases between them. CDR3: CASSLARRAAYGYTF. CDR3 DNA sequence: TGTGCCAGCAGCTTAGCGCGCAGAGCTGCTTATGGCTACACCTTC.

This clonotype was found many times. The V and J genes are TRBV7-2 and TRBJ1-4; a weak D match, TRBD1 (5 bases). Germline CDR1 SGHTA, CDR2 FQGNSA. CDR3 length: 15 amino acids. With 5 bases removed from V and 7 bases from J, the gap between germline ends came to 17 bases. CDR3 in DNA: TGTGCCAGCAGCCCCAGACCAACCCAGGGTGAAAAACTGTTTTTT. This encodes CASSPRPTQGEKLFF.